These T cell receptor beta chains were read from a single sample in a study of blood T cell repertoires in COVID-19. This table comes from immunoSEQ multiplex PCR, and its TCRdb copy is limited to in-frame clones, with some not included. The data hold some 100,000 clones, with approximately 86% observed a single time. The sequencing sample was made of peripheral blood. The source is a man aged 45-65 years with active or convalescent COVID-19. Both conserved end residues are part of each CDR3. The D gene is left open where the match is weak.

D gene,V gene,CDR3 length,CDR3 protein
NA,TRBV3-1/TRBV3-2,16,CASSRGVAQSSYEQYF
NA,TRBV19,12,CASTSGSGELFF
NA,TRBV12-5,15,CASALGLGSATEAFF
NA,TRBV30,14,CAWSYSRGYGGYTF
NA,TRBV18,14,CASSPGHGNTEAFF
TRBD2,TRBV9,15,CASDLAGGSYNEQFF
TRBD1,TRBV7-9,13,CASSTGDYQPQHF
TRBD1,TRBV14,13,CASSIFRGETQYF
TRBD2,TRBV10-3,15,CAIREGLATTDTQYF
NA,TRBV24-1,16,CATSDPGSGSNQPQHF
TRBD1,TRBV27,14,CASSLGTGGEKLFF
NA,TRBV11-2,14,CASSPPKPNTEAFF
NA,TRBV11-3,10,CASSPSPQHF
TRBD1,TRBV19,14,CASSRQGARDEQYF
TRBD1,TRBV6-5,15,CASTPRGQRNTEAFF
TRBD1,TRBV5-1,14,CASSLQGTGTEAFF
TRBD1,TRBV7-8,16,CASRLTGTGMSTEAFF
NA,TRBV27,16,CASYSLGDSLLYEQYF
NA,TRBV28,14,CASRKRQDSTEAFF